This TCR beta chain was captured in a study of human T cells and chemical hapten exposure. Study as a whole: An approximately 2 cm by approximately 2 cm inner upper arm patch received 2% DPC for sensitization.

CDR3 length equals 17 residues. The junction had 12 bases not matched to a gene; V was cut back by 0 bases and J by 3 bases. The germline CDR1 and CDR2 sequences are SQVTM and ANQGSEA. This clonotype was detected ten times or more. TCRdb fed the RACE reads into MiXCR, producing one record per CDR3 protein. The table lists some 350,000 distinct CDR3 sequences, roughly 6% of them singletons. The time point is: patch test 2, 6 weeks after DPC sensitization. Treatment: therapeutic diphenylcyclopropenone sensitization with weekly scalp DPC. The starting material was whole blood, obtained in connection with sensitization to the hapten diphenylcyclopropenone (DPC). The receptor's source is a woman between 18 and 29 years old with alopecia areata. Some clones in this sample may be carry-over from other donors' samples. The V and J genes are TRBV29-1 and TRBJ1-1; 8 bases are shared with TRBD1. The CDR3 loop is CSVEDHSGGRVHTEAFF. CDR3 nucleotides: TGCAGCGTTGAAGATCATTCAGGGGGCAGGGTTCACACTGAAGCTTTCTTT.